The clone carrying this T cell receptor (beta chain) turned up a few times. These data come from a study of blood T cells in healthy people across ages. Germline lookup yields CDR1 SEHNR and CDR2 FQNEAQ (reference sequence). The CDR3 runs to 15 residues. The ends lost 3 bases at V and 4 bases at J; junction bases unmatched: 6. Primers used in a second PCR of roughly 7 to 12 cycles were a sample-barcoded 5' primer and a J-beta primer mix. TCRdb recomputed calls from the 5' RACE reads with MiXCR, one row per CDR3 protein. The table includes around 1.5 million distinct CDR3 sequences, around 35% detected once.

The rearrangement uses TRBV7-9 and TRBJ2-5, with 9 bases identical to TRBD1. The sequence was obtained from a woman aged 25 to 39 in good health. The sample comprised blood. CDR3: CASSLGTGTGETQYF. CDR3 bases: TGTGCCAGCAGCTTGGGGACAGGGACGGGAGAGACCCAGTACTTC.